This entry describes one T cell receptor beta chain. Its antigen is undetermined. CDR3 length equals 11 residues. Trimming shortened V by 5 bases and J by 1 base, and 2 bases separated the two germline ends. CDR1 and CDR2 (germline): KGHSH, LQKENI. These data originate in a study of early stage breast cancer tumors. Whole-study findings and limits: Tumor and normal breast were distinguished via blood comparison in about 90% of the 16 patients.

The protocol was immunoSEQ multiplex PCR, while the TCRdb copy is restricted to in-frame clones and leaves out a portion. The data contain about 69,000 clones, 80% of them singletons. The receptor's source is a person aged 40-50 years with breast cancer. The genes are TRBV18 and TRBJ1-1; D not certain. Source material: blood. The CDR3, as DNA: TGTGCCAGCTCATCGAACACTGAAGCTTTCTTT. It translates to CASSSNTEAFF.